This TCR beta chain was recovered during a study of T cells in Graves' hyperthyroidism and ophthalmopathy. This clonotype was recorded many times. What was amplified from RNA transcripts were TCR beta CDR3 regions. HTBI primers drove first-round RT-PCR of the TCR CDR3. TCRdb recomputed calls from the multiplex PCR reads with MiXCR, one row per CDR3 protein. The table lists hundreds of thousands of distinct CDR3 sequences, about 17% of them singletons. This CDR3 comprises 13 residues. With 7 bases clipped from V and 7 bases from J, the junction kept 6 bases outside the gene matches. Sequenced sample: blood. The chain carries TRBV12-3 or TRBV12-4 and TRBJ2-3; 9 positions match TRBD1. The sequence derives from a woman aged 45 to 65 with Graves' hyperthyroidism that later progressed to Graves' ophthalmopathy. The CDR3 nucleotides are TGTGCCAGCACCCAAGACAGGGGGTATACGCAGTATTTT. Amino acids: CASTQDRGYTQYF.